This T cell receptor (beta chain) was identified during a study of shared clonotypes between healthy human individuals. Naive CD8 populations comprised CD45RO-negative cells positively selected for CCR7, excluding terminally differentiated effector memory CD45RA+ cells. CDR3 length: 13 residues. Trimming pared 3 bases from V and 11 bases from J, leaving 16 bases between. Profiled with immunoSEQ multiplex PCR; TCRdb holds only in-frame clones, not every one. Counted here are about 2 million clones, about 95% occurring once; the ten biggest clones make up roughly 1.2%. The specimen was naive CD8+ T cells sorted from blood. This chain uses TRBV23-1 with TRBJ1-1; tentatively, D is TRBD1 (6 bases). TRBV23-1 qualifies as an ORF whose function is uncertain. This clonotype was obtained from a man younger than 30 in good health. Written as DNA, the CDR3 is TGCGCCAGCAGTCACCTGAGGGGGGAAGTCGCTTTCTTT. This translates into CASSHLRGEVAFF.